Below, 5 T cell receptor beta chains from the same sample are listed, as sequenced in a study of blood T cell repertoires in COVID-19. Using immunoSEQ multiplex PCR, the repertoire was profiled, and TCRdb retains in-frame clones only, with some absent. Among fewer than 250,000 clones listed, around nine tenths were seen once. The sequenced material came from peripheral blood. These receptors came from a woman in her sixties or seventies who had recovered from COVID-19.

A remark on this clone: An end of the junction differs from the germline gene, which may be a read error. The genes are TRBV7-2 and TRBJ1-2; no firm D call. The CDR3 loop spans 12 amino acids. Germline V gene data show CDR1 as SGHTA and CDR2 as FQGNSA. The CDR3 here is CASSSSNYGYTF. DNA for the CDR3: TGTGCCAGCAGCTCATCTAATTATGGCTACACCTTC.

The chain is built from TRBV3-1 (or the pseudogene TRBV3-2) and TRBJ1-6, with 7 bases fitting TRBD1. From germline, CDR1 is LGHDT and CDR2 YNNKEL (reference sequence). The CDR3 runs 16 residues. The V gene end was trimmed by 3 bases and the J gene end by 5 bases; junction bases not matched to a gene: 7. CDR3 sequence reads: CASSQIDRVNNSPLHF. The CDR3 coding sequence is TGTGCCAGCAGCCAGATCGACAGGGTGAATAATTCACCCCTCCACTTT.

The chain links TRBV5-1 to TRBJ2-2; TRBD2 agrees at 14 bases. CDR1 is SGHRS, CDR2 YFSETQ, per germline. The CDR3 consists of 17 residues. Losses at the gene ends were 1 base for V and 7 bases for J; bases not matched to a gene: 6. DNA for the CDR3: TGCGCCAGCAGCTTGAGACTAGCGGGGGGGCGCATCGGGGAGCTGTTTTTT. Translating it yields CASSLRLAGGRIGELFF.

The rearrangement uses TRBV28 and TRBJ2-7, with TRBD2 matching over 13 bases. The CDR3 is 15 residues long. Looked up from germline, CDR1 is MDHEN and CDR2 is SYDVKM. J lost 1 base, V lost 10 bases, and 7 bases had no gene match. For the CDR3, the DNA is TGTGCCACCGGGACTAGCGGGGTTAGGTCCTACGAGCAGTACTTC. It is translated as CATGTSGVRSYEQYF.

The CDR3 sequence: CASSSRTATLLVGYTF. CDR3 DNA: TGTGCCAGCAGTTCAAGGACAGCGACCTTACTAGTTGGCTACACCTTC. The V gene is TRBV6-5, the J gene TRBJ1-2; TRBD1 is a possible D gene (6 bases). The CDR3 consists of 16 residues. Germline CDR1 is MNHEY and CDR2 is SVGAGI. V lost 4 bases to trimming and J lost 7 bases, with 22 bases between them.